Here is one T cell receptor beta chain with its context. The antigen this receptor binds is unknown. One base away there is no much larger clone; base qualities are not given. The Qiagen DNeasy Kit was used to extract genomic DNA from the sorted cells. Deep sequencing of the TCR beta chain was done on the immunoSEQ platform. The authors' analysis ran thus. The immunoSEQ Analyzer software was used to analyze the repertoire data. Drawn from immuneACCESS, this table holds only the in-frame rearrangements with V and J called that TCRdb kept. Clones are partly lost; checked studies trace under half to an unresolved V gene and leave the rest unexplained. The V and J calls and clone size come from that table; D and trimming were worked out from the DNA. Counted in this sample were about 21,000 clones; approximately 79% of them appeared once. The leading ten clones occupy roughly 32% of the sample. What this sample's time point label stands for: 266 days after commencement of treatment, after nivolumab therapy. In the paper's terms, the treatment or condition label means: AdE1-LMPpoly-expanded autologous EBV-specific T-cell therapy followed by anti-PD-1 nivolumab.

The data belong to a study of EBV T-cell therapy then PD-1 blockade in nasopharyngeal carcinoma (dated by TCRdb to the early 2020s). The sequencing used CD8+ T cells from blood, collected at roughly day 250 from a patient whose treatment included autologous EBV-specific T cells and nivolumab. The receptor comes from a man aged 40-49 years with nasopharyngeal carcinoma.

The CDR3 region reads CASSGRKGFDQPQHF. The bases are TGCGCCAGCAGTGGGAGGAAGGGCTTCGATCAGCCCCAGCATTTT. The rearranged chain carries TRBV10-1 and TRBJ1-5; the D gene is unclear. From its cysteine to its phenylalanine, the CDR3 spans 15 amino acids. CDR3 DNA only is kept here, 45 bases in frame from base 1. V is shortened by 4 bases, J by 5 bases, and the region joining them spans 15 bases. For CDR1 and CDR2, the germline V gene (reference sequence) lists WNHNN and SYGVQD.